This T cell receptor (beta chain) was captured by sequencing in a study of OX40 agonist ivuxolimab in advanced cancers. Study-wide context: Ivuxolimab was a fully human IgG2 agonistic monoclonal antibody targeting the costimulatory receptor OX40 (CD134). Intravenous ivuxolimab was administered to patients every 2 weeks at six dose levels: 0.01, 0.1, 0.3, 1.5, 3 and 10 mg/kg. Among the approximately 50 dose-escalation patients, around 19 had hepatocellular carcinoma, approximately 15 melanoma, 9 renal cell carcinoma and 9 head and neck cancer. In the dose-escalation cohort, 82.7% of patients were male, and the mean age was approximately 60 years, with a range of about 20 to 90. Patients were allowed to have had prior anti-PD-1, anti-PD-L1 or anti-CTLA-4 therapy, and about 40% of the dose-escalation patients had been treated with checkpoint inhibitors. Partial responses occurred in three dose-escalation patients, of whom one had hepatocellular carcinoma and two had cutaneous melanoma. The purpose of peripheral TCRbeta sequencing was to test whether ivuxolimab changed TCR sequence diversity and led to clonal T-cell expansion. The paper covers the monotherapy dose-escalation part of the phase I ivuxolimab trial, which included N of about 56 patients.

The trial excluded patients who had a history of autoimmune disease or who were on systemic immunosuppression. Peripheral blood for TCR sequencing was collected from all dose cohorts at baseline, on cycle 4 day 1, and on cycle 7 day 1. The samples were drawn from a first-in-human, open-label, multicenter phase I dose-escalation trial of ivuxolimab. Adults with locally advanced or metastatic melanoma, renal cell, hepatocellular, or head and neck squamous cell carcinoma were enrolled in the trial. Before TCR sequencing, CD4+ and CD8+ T cells were separately sorted from peripheral blood. What the authors observed across the whole study: Low levels of normalized T-cell clonal expansion were also seen in some nonresponding patients. Partial responders in the 0.1-3.0 mg/kg groups had among the lowest normalized peripheral clonal expansion, especially among CD8+ T cells. The antigen specificity of the peripheral T cells that underwent clonal expansion was not determined. After ivuxolimab, CD8+ T cells had more expanded clones than CD4+ T cells on average. At doses from 0.1 to 3.0 mg/kg, clonal expansion was seen in both CD4+ and CD8+ blood T cells between baseline and week 6.

For CDR1 and CDR2, the germline V gene lists SGHNT and YENEEA. Including cysteine and phenylalanine, the CDR3 has 15 amino acids. Left in the record is the CDR3 DNA by itself, 45 bases read in frame from the first base. Relative to germline, V is missing 5 bases and J is missing 7 bases, with 11 bases of the junction outside any gene match. Concerning this clone: No antigen is known for it. No qualities accompany the bases; no much larger clone lies one base away.

To sequence the TCRbeta CDR3 region, genomic DNA was isolated from the sorted cells. The immunoSEQ Assay was used for sequencing of TCRbeta CDR3 regions. Held by TCRdb, this immuneACCESS table contains in-frame sequences only and omits some clones. Under half of the omission traces to an unresolved V gene where checked; the cause of the rest is unknown. The sample yields 100,000 to 150,000 clones; around 92% were counted once. The biggest ten clones account for roughly 0.85% of the sample. The input for sequencing was CD4+ or CD8+ T cells sorted from blood, taken in a trial of the OX40 agonist ivuxolimab. The clonotype originates from an adult with an advanced solid tumor such as melanoma, head and neck, liver or kidney cancer. The sequence is built from TRBV11-3 and TRBJ2-7, with 10 bases aligning to TRBD1. The nucleotide sequence reads as follows: TGTGCCAGCAGCCCTACCGGGACAGGGGATCGGGAGCAGTACTTC. Its protein reads: CASSPTGTGDREQYF.